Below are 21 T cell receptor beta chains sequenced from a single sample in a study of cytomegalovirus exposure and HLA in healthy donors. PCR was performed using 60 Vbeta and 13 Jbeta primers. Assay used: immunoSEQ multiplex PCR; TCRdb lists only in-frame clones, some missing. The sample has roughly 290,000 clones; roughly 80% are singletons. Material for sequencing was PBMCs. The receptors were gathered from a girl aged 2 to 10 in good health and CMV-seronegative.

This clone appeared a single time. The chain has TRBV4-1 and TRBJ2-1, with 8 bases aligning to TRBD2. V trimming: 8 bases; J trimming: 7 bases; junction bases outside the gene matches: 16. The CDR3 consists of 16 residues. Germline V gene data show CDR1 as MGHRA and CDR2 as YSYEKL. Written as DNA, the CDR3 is TGCGCCAGCGCAATTTCTGTCGGGGGGGCCAAAAATGAGCAGTTCTTC. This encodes CASAISVGGAKNEQFF.

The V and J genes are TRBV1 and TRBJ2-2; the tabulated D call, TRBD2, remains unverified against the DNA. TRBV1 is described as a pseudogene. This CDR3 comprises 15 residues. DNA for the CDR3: TGCACCAGCAGCCCCAGCGGGGGGAACACCGGGGAGCTGTTTTTT. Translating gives CTSSPSGGNTGELFF.

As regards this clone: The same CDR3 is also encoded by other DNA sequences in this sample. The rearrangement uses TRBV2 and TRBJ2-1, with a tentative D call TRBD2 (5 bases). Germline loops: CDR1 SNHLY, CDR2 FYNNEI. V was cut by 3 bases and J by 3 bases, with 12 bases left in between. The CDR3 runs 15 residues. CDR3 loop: CASSEERGNYNEQFF. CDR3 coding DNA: TGTGCCAGCAGTGAGGAAAGAGGGAACTACAATGAGCAGTTCTTC. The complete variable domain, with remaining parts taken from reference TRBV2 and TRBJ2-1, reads EPEVTQTPSHQVTQMGQEVILRCVPISNHLYFYWYRQILGQKVEFLVSFYNNEISEKSEIFDDQFSVERPDGSNFTLKIRSTKLEDSAMYFCASSEERGNYNEQFFGPGTRLTVL.

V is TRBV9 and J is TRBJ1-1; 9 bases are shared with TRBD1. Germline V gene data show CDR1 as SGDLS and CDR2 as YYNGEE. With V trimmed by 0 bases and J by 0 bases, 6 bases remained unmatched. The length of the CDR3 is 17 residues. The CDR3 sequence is CASSVEGGTGLNTEAFF. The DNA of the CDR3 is TGTGCCAGCAGCGTAGAAGGTGGGACAGGGTTGAACACTGAAGCTTTCTTT. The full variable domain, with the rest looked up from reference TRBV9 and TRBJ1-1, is DSGVTQTPKHLITATGQRVTLRCSPRSGDLSVYWYQQSLDQGLQFLIQYYNGEERAKGNILERFSAQQFPDLHSELNLSSLELGDSALYFCASSVEGGTGLNTEAFFGQGTRLTVV.

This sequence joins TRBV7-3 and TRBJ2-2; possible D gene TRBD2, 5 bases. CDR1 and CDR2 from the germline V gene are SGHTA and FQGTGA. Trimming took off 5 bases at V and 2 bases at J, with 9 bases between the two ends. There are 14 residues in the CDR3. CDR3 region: CASSDEGNTGELFF. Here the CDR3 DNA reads TGTGCCAGCAGCGACGAGGGAAACACCGGGGAGCTGTTTTTT. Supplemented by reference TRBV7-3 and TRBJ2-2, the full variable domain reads GAGVSQTPSNKVTEKGKYVELRCDPISGHTALYWYRQSLGQGPEFLIYFQGTGAADDSGLPNDRFFAVRPEGSVSTLKIQRTERGDSAVYLCASSDEGNTGELFFGEGSRLTVL.

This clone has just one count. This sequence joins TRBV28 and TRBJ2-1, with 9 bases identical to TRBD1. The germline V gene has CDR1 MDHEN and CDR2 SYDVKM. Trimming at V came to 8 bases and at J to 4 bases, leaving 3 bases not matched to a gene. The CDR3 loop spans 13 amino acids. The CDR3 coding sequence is TGTGCCAGCCGGACAGGGGTGTACAATGAGCAGTTCTTC. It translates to CASRTGVYNEQFF.

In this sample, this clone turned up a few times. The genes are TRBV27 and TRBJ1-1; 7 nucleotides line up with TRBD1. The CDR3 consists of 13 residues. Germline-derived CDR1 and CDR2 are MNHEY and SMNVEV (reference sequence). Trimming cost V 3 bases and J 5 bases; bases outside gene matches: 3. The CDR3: CASSLPQGTEAFF. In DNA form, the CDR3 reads TGTGCCAGCAGTTTGCCACAGGGGACTGAAGCTTTCTTT.

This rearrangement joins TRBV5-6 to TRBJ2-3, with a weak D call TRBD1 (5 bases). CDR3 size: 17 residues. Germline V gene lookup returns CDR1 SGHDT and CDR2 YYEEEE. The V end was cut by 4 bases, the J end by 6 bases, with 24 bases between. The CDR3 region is CASSRKNRLGDHDTQYF. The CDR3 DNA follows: TGTGCCAGCAGCCGAAAAAACAGGCTCGGCGATCACGATACGCAGTATTTT.

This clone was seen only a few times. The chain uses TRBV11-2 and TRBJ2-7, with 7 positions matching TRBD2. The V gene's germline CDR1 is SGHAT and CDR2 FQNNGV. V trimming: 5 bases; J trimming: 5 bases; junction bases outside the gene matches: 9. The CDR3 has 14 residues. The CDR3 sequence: CASSRGRELHEQYF. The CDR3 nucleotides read TGTGCCAGCAGCCGCGGGCGGGAGTTACACGAGCAGTACTTC.

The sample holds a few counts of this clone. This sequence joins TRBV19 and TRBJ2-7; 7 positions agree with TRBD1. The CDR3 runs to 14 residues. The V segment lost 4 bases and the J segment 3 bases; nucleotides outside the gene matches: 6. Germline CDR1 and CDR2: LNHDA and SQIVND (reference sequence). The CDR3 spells CASSTGTGDYEQYF. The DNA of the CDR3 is TGTGCCAGTAGTACCGGAACAGGGGACTACGAGCAGTACTTC.

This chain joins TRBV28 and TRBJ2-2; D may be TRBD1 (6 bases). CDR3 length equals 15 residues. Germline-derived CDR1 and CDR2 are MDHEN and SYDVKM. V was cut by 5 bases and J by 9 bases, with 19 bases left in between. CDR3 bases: TGTGCCAGCAGTCTCCAAAGAGGGGGAGCCCGGGAGCTGTTTTTT. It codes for CASSLQRGGARELFF.

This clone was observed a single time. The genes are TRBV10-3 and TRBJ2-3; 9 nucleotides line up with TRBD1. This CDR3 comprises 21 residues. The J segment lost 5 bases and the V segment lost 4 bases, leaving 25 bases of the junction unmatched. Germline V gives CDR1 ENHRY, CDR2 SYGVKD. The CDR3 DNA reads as TGTGCCATCAGTGCAGAACAGAGTAACAGGGGGCGCGGGAGTAATGAAGATACGCAGTATTTT. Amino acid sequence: CAISAEQSNRGRGSNEDTQYF.

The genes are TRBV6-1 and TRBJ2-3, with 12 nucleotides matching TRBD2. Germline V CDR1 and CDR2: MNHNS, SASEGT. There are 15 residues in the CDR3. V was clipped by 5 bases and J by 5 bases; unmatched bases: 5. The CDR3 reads CASSRLAGDVDTQYF. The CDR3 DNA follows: TGTGCCAGCAGTAGACTAGCGGGGGATGTAGATACGCAGTATTTT.

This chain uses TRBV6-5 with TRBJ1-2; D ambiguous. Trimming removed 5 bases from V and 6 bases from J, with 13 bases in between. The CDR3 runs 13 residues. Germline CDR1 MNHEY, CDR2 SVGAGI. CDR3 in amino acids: CASSLGLADGYTF. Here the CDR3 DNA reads TGTGCCAGCAGTCTTGGACTGGCTGATGGCTACACCTTC.

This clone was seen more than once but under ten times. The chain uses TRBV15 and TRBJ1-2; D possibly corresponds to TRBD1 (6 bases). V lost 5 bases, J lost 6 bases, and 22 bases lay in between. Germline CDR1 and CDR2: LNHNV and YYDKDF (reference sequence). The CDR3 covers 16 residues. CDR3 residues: CATSPHTGTNTHGYTF. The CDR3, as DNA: TGTGCCACCAGCCCACACACCGGGACAAACACCCATGGCTACACCTTC.

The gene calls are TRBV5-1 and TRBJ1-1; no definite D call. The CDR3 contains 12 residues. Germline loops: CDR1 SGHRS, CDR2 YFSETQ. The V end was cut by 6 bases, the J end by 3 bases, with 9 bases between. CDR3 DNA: TGCGCCAGCAAGAGCTCGGACACTGAAGCTTTCTTT. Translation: CASKSSDTEAFF.

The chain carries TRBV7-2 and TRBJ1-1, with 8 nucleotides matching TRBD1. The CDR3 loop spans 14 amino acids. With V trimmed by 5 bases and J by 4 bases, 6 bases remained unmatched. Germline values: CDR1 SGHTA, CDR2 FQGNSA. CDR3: CASSDPGGFTEAFF. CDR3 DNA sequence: TGTGCCAGCAGCGATCCAGGGGGCTTCACTGAAGCTTTCTTT.

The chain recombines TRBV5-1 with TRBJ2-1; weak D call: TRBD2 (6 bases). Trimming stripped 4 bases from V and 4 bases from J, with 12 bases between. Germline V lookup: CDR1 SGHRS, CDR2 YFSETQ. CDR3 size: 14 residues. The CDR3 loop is CASSVGLIYNEQFF. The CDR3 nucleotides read TGCGCCAGCAGCGTGGGACTTATATACAATGAGCAGTTCTTC.

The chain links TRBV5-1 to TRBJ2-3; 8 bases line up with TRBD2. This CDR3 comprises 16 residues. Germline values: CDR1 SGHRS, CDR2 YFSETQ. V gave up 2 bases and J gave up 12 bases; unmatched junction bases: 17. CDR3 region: CASSFSPGTSPLPQYF. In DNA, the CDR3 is TGCGCCAGCAGCTTTAGCCCCGGGACTAGTCCATTGCCCCAGTATTTT.

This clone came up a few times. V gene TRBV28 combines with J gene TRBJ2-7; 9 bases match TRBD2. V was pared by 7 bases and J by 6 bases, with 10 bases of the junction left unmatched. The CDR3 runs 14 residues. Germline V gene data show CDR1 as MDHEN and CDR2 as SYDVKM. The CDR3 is CASIRRGGGREQYF. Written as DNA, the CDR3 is TGTGCCAGCATAAGGCGGGGGGGAGGCCGCGAGCAGTACTTC. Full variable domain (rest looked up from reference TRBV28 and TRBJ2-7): DVKVTQSSRYLVKRTGEKVFLECVQDMDHENMFWYRQDPGLGLRLIYFSYDVKMKEKGDIPEGYSVSREKKERFSLILESASTNQTSMYLCASIRRGGGREQYFGPGTRLTVT.

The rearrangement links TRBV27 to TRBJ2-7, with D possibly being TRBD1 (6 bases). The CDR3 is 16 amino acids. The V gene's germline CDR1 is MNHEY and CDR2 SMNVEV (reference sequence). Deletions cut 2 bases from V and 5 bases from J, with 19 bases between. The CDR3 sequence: CASSLGAGTRRDEQYF. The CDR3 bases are TGTGCCAGCAGTTTAGGGGCCGGGACAAGAAGAGACGAGCAGTACTTC.